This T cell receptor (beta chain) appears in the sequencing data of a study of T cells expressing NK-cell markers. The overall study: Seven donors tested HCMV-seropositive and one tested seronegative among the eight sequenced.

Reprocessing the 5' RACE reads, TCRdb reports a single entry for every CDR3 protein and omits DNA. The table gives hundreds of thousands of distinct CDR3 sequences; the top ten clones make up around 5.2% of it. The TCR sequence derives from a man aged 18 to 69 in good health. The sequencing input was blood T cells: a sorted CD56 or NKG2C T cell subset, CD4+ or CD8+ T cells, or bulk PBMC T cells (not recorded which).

CDR3 loop: CASSPSGTSGDGSPDTQYF. The gene calls are TRBV4-2 and TRBJ2-3; lacking DNA, the TRBD2 call made by TCRdb goes unchecked. Germline CDR1 and CDR2: LGHNA and YNFKEQ. The length of the CDR3 is 19 residues.